The entry that follows covers one T cell receptor (beta chain) sequence. Its antigen is undetermined. The study sampled blood at baseline, cycle 4 day 1, and cycle 7 day 1. Method: immunoSEQ multiplex PCR; TCRdb's copy keeps in-frame clones and lacks some. This table has more than 65,000 clones, about 88% appearing once. Trimming pared 3 bases from V and 6 bases from J, leaving 12 bases between. Germline CDR1 reads LNHDA; CDR2 reads SQIVND (reference sequence). The CDR3 is made up of 13 amino acids. The data stem from a study of OX40 agonist ivuxolimab in advanced cancers. Study details: Patients' therapy was ivuxolimab, an antibody that acts as an agonist of OX40 (CD134). Study-level findings and limits: Which antigen the expanded peripheral T cells recognized is unknown.

This chain uses TRBV19 with TRBJ2-7; D gene ambiguous. The sample consisted of CD4+ or CD8+ T cells sorted from blood, taken in a trial of the OX40 agonist ivuxolimab. This TCR was sampled from an adult with an advanced solid tumor such as melanoma, head and neck, liver or kidney cancer. The CDR3 is CASSIPRVGEQYF. CDR3 sequence (DNA): TGTGCCAGTAGTATCCCCCGGGTTGGCGAGCAGTACTTC.